A single TCR beta chain is shown here with its context. The CDR3 runs to 13 residues. Looked up from germline, CDR1 is SGHRS and CDR2 is YFSETQ. After removal of 3 bases from V and 2 bases from J, the junction contained 0 bases not matched to a gene. The repertoire was sequenced with immunoSEQ multiplex PCR; TCRdb's copy has only in-frame clones and lacks some. In the table there are around 310,000 clones, approximately 90% of which are singletons. The data derive from a study of blood T cell repertoires in COVID-19. About the research overall: From T cells, B-cell-depleted T cells, or PBMCs came the material, which was cDNA or gDNA.

The TCR was taken from a woman between 45 and 65 years old with active or convalescent COVID-19. The chain recombines TRBV5-1 with TRBJ2-7, with TRBD1 matching over 9 bases. The sample was peripheral blood. For the CDR3, the DNA is TGCGCCAGCAGCTGGGACAGGGCCTACGAGCAGTACTTC. This sequence encodes CASSWDRAYEQYF.